This note documents a single T cell receptor beta chain sequence. The antigen is not known. This CDR3 contains 15 residues. Germline CDR1 is MDHEN and CDR2 is SYDVKM. V dropped 3 bases and J dropped 4 bases, with 16 bases sitting between them. TCRdb passed the reads through MiXCR, listing each CDR3 protein once. The repertoire holds about half a million distinct CDR3 sequences, with 30% to 40% as singletons. These data belong to a study of T cell repertoires in cytomegalovirus infection. Study-level findings and limits: The ex vivo response was dominated by HLA-C-restricted CMV-specific TCR beta clonotypes.

This material consisted of cultured PBMCs, taken from culture after CMV antigen stimulation. The sequence was obtained from a human donor in good health (CMV status not recorded). Some clones in this sample may be carry-over from other donors' samples. The V call is TRBV28, the J call TRBJ2-7; weak D call: TRBD1 (7 bases). This chain's CDR3 is CASSFSRGEEYEQYF. CDR3 in DNA: TGTGCCAGCAGTTTTTCCAGGGGGGAAGAGTACGAGCAGTACTTC.